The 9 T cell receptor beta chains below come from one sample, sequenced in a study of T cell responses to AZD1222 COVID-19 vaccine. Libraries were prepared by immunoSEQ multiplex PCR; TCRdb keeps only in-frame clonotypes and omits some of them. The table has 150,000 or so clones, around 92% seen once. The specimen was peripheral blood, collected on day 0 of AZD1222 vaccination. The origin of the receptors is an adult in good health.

CDR3 in DNA: TGTGCCAGTTTCCCGTGGGGGGCTAGTGAAGCTTTCTTT. This translates into CASFPWGASEAFF. The chain links TRBV5-5 to TRBJ1-1; TRBD1 is a possible D gene (6 bases). Trimming took off 8 bases at V and 7 bases at J, with 18 bases between the two ends. The CDR3 has 13 amino acids. Germline V gene sequence: CDR1 SGHKS, CDR2 YYEKEE (reference sequence).

CDR3 nucleotides: TGTGCCAGCAGCTTAGAGGAGCTCTTCGGGTCCTACAATGAGCAGTTCTTC. It specifies CASSLEELFGSYNEQFF. J is TRBJ2-1 and V is TRBV11-3; D gene unclear. The germline V gene encodes CDR1 SGHNT and CDR2 YENEEA. This CDR3 contains 17 residues. V shed 0 bases and J shed 1 base, with 13 bases lying between them.

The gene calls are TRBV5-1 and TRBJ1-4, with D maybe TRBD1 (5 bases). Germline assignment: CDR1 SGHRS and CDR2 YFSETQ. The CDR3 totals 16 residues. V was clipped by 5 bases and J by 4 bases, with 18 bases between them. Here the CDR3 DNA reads TGCGCCAGCAGACGAAACAGGCGACTCTTTAATGAAAAACTGTTTTTT. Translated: CASRRNRRLFNEKLFF.

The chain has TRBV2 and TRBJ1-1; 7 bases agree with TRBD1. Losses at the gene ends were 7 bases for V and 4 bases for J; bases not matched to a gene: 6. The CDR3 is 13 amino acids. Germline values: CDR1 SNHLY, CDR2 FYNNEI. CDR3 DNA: TGTGCCAGCACCACGGGGGACAGCACTGAAGCTTTCTTT. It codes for CASTTGDSTEAFF.

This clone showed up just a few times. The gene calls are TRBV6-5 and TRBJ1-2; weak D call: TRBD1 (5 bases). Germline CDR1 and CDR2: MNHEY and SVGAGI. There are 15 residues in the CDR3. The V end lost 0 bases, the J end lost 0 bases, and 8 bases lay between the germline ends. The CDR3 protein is CASSYSKGTNYGYTF. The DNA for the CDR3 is TGTGCCAGCAGTTACTCGAAGGGGACTAACTATGGCTACACCTTC.

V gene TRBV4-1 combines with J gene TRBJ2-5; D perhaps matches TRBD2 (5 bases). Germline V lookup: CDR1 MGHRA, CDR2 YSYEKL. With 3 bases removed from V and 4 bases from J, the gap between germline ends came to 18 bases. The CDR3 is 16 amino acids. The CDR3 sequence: CASSQTGALGGETQYF. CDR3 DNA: TGCGCCAGCAGCCAGACCGGAGCCCTCGGAGGAGAGACCCAGTACTTC.

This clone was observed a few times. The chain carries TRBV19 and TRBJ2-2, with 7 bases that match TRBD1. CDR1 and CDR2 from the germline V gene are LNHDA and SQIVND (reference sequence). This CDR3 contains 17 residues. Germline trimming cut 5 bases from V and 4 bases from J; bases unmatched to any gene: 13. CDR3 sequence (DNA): TGTGCCAGTAGTGCCGGGCGAGGGGGCTCGAGCACCGGGGAGCTGTTTTTT. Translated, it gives CASSAGRGGSSTGELFF.

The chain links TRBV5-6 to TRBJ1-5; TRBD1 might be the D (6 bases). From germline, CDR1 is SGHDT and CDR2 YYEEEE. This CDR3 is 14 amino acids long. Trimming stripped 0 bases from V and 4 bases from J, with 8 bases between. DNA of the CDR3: TGTGCCAGCAGCTTGGGGACAGTTAATCAGCCCCAGCATTTT. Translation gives CASSLGTVNQPQHF.

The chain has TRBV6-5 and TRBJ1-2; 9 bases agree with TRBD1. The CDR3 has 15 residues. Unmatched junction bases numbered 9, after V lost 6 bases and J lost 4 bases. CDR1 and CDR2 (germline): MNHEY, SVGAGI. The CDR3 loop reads CASSPPGTGTYGYTF. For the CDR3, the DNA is TGTGCCAGCAGCCCGCCGGGGACAGGGACCTATGGCTACACCTTC.